This T cell receptor beta chain was sequenced for a study of blood T cell repertoires in COVID-19. The table came from immunoSEQ multiplex PCR; TCRdb's copy has only in-frame clones and leaves some out. The repertoire holds about 69,000 clones, roughly 80% seen once, with more than 15% in the top ten. Per the germline V gene, CDR1 is KGHSH and CDR2 is LQKENI. The CDR3 consists of 15 residues. V trimming: 2 bases; J trimming: 2 bases; junction bases outside the gene matches: 2. Remarks on this clone: The same CDR3 also results from other DNA sequences found in this sample.

The receptor was derived from a man in his 60s with acute or convalescent COVID-19. This sequence joins TRBV18 and TRBJ1-5, with 8 bases identical to TRBD1. The sample was peripheral blood. CDR3 in amino acids: CASSPGTGRNQPQHF. CDR3 DNA: TGTGCCAGCTCACCAGGGACAGGTCGCAATCAGCCCCAGCATTTT.